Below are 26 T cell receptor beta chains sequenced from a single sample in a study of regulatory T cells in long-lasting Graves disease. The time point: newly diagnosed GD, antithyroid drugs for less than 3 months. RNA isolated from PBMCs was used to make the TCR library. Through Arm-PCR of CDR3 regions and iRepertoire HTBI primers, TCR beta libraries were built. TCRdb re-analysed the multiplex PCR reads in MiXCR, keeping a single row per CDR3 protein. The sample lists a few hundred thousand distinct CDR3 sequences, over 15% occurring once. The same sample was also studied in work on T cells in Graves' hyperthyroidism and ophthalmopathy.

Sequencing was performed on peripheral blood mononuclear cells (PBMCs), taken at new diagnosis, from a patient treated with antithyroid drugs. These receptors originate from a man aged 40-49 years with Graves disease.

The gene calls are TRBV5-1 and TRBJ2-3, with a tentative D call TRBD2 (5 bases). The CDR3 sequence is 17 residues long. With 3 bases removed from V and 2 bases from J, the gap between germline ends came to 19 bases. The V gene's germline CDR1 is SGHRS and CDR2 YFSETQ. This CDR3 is CASSSSPRGVDTDTQYF. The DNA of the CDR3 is TGCGCCAGCAGCTCCTCGCCCCGGGGTGTAGACACAGATACGCAGTATTTT.

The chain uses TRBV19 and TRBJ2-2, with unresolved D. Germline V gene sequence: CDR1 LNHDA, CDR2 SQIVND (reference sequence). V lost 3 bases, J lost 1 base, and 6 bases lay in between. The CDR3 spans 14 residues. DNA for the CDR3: TGTGCCAGTAGTATCTGGGGGAACACCGGGGAGCTGTTTTTT. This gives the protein CASSIWGNTGELFF.

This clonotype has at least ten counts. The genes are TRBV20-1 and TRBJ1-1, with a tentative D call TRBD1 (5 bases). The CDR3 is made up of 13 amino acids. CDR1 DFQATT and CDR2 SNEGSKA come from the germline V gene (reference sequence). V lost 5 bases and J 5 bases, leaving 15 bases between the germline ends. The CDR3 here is CSAPGTRVTEAFF. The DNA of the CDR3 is TGCAGTGCTCCAGGGACCCGTGTAACTGAAGCTTTCTTT.

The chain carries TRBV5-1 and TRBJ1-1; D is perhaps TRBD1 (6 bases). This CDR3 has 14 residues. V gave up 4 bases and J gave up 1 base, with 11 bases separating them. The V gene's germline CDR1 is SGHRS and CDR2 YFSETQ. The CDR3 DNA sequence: TGCGCCAGCAGCGGTGAGGGGGAGAACACTGAAGCTTTCTTT. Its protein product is CASSGEGENTEAFF.

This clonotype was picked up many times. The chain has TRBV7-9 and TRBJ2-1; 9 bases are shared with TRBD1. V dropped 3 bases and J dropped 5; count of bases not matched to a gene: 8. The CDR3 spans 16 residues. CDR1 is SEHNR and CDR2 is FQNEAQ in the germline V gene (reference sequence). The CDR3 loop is CASSFLRDRENNEQFF. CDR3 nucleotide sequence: TGTGCCAGCAGCTTTCTCCGGGACAGGGAAAACAATGAGCAGTTCTTC.

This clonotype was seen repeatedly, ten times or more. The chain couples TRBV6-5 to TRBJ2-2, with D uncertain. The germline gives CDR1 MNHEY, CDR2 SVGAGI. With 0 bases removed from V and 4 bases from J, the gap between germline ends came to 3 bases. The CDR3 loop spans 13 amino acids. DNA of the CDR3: TGTGCCAGCAGTTACTCGTCCACCGGGGAGCTGTTTTTT. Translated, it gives CASSYSSTGELFF.

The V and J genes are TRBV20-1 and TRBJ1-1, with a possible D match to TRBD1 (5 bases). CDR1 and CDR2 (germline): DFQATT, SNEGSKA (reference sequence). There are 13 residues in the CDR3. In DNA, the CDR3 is TGCAACGCCCGGGGACGATTGAACACTGAAGCTTTCTTT. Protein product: CNARGRLNTEAFF.

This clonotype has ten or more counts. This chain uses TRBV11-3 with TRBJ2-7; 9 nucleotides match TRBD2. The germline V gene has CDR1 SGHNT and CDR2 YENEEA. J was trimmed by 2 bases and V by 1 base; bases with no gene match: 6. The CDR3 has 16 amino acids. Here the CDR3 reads CASSLVASGVTYEQYF. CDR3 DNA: TGTGCCAGCAGCTTAGTTGCTAGCGGGGTAACCTACGAGCAGTACTTC.

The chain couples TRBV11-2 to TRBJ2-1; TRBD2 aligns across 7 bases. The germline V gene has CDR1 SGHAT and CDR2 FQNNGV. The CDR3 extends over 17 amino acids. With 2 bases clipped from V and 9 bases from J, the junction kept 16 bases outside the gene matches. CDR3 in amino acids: CASSLTGRTREAVEQFF. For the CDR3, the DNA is TGTGCCAGCAGCTTAACCGGGCGGACACGGGAGGCGGTTGAGCAGTTCTTC.

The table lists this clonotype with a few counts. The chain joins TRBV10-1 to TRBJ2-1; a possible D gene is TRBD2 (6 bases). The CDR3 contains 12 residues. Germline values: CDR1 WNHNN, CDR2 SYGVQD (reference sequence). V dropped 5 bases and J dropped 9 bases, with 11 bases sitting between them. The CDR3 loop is CASSMGEVEQFF. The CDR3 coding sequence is TGCGCCAGCAGTATGGGGGAGGTTGAGCAGTTCTTC.

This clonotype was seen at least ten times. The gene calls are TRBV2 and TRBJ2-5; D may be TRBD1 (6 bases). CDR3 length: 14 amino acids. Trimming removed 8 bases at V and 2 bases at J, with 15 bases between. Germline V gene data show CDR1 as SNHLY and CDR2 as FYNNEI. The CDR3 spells CASRRMTGQETQYF. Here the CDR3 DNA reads TGTGCCAGCCGCCGTATGACAGGACAAGAGACCCAGTACTTC. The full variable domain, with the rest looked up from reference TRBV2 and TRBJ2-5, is EPEVTQTPSHQVTQMGQEVILRCVPISNHLYFYWYRQILGQKVEFLVSFYNNEISEKSEIFDDQFSVERPDGSNFTLKIRSTKLEDSAMYFCASRRMTGQETQYFGPGTRLLVL.

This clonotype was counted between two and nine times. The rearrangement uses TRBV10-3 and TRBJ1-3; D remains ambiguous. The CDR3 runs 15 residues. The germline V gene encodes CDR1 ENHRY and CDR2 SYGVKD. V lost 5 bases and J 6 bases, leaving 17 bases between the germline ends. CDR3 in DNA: TGTGCCATCAGTCACCCAACAGCGCTAGAAAACACCATATATTTT. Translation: CAISHPTALENTIYF.

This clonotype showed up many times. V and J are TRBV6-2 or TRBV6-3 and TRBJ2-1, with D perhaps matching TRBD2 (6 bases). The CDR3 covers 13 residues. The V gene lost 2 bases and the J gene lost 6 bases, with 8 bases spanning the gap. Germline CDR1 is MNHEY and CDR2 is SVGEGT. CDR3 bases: TGTGCCAGCAGTTACGGGGAGGTCAATGAGCAGTTCTTC. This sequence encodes CASSYGEVNEQFF.

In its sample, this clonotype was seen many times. CDR3 sequence reads: CASSPNLGLPNEKLFF. CDR3 bases: TGTGCCAGCAGCCCCAACCTGGGCCTGCCTAATGAAAAACTGTTTTTT. The rearrangement joins TRBV3-1 to TRBJ1-4; D remains ambiguous. Trimming cost V 4 bases and J 3 bases, with 15 bases left between them. Germline assignment: CDR1 LGHDT and CDR2 YNNKEL (reference sequence). This CDR3 comprises 16 residues.

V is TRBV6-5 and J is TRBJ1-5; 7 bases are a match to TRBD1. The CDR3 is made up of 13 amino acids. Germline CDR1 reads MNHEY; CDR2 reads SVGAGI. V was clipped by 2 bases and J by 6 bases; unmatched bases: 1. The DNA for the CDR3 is TGTGCCAGCAGTTACGAGGGGGCTCAGCCCCAGCATTTT. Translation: CASSYEGAQPQHF.

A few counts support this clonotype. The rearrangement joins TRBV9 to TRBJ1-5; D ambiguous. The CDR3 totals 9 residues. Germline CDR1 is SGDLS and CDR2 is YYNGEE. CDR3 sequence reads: CAKNQPQHF. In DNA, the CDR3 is TGTGCTAAGAATCAGCCCCAGCATTTT.

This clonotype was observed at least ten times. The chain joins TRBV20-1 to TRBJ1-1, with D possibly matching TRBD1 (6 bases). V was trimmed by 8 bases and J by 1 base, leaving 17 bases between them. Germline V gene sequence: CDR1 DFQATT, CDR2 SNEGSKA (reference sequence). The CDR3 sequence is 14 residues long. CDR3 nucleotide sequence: TGCAGTACGCATTCAGGGGCTCGGAACACTGAAGCTTTCTTT. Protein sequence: CSTHSGARNTEAFF.

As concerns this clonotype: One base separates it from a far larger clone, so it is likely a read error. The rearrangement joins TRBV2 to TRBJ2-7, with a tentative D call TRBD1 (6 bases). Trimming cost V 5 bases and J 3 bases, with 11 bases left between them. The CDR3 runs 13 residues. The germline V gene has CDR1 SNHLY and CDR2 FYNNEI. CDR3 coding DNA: TGTGCCAGCAGTTCTGGACAGCTCTACGAGCAGTACTTC. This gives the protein CASSSGQLYEQYF.

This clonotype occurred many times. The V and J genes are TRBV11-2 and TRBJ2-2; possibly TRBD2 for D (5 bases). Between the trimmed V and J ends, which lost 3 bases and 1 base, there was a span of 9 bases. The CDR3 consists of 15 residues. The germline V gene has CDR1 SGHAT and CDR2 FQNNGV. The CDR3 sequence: CASSFLALNTGELFF. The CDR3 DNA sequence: TGTGCCAGCAGCTTCTTAGCGCTGAACACCGGGGAGCTGTTTTTT.

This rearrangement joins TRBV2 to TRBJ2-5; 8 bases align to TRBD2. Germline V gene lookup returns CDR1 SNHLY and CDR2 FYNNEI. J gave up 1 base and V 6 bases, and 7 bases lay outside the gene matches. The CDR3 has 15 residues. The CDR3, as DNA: TGTGCCAGCAGCGCCTTCAGCGGGGGCCAAGAGACCCAGTACTTC. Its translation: CASSAFSGGQETQYF.

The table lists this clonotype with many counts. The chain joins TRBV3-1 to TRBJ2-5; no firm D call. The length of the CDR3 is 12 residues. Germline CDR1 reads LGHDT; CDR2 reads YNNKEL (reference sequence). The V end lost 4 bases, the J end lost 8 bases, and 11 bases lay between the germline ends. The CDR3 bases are TGTGCCAGCAGCCCCCGCGGCGTAACCCAGTACTTC. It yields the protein CASSPRGVTQYF.

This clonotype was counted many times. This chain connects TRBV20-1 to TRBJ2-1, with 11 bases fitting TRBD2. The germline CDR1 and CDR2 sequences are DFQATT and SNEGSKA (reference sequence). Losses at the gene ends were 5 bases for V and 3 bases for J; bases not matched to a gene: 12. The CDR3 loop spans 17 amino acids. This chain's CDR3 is CSAPRTTSGVDYNEQFF. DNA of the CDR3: TGCAGTGCTCCTCGGACGACTAGCGGGGTAGACTACAATGAGCAGTTCTTC.

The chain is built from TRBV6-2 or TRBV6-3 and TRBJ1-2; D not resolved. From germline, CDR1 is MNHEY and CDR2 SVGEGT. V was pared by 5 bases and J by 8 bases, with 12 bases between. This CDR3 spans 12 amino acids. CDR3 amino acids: CASSEKGGGYTF. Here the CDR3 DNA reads TGTGCCAGCAGTGAAAAGGGCGGAGGCTACACCTTC.

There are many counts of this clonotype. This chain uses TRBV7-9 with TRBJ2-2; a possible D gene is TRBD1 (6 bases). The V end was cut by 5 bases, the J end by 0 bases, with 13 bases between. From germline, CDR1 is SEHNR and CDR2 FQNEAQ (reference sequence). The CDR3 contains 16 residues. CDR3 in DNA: TGTGCCAGCAGCCATGAACAGGGCCCGAACACCGGGGAGCTGTTTTTT. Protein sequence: CASSHEQGPNTGELFF. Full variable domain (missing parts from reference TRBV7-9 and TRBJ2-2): DTGVSQNPRHKITKRGQNVTFRCDPISEHNRLYWYRQTLGQGPEFLTYFQNEAQLEKSRLLSDRFSAERPKGSFSTLEIQRTEQGDSAMYLCASSHEQGPNTGELFFGEGSRLTVL.

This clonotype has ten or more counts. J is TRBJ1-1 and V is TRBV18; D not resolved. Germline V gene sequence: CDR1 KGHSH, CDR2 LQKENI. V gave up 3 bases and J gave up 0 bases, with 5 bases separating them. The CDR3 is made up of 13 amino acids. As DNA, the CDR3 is TGTGCCAGCTCACCGAACGTGAACACTGAAGCTTTCTTT. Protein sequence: CASSPNVNTEAFF.

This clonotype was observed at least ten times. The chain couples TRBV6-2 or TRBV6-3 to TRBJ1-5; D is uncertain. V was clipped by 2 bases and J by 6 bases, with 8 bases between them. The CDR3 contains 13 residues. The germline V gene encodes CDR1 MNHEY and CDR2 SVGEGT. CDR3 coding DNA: TGTGCCAGCAGTTACCTGGCTAGTCAGCCCCAGCATTTT. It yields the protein CASSYLASQPQHF.